Listed below are T cell receptor beta chains from one sample, sequenced in a study of PD-L1 blockade in urothelial cancer. Generated by immunoSEQ multiplex PCR, the TCRdb table keeps only in-frame clones and is missing some. The sample carries 70,000 to 95,000 clones, roughly 90% recorded once. This sample comprised PBMCs, obtained around atezolizumab (anti-PD-L1) treatment. These receptors were taken from a woman of 80 years or more with urothelial cancer. The conserved cysteine and the conserved F or W are not part of the CDR3 here.

V	J	length	CDR3
TRBV19	TRBJ2-2	13	ASSAREVNTGELF
TRBV29-1	TRBJ1-2	11	SARGGSNYGYT
TRBV15	TRBJ2-1	12	ATSRISAGNEQF
TRBV11-2	TRBJ2-1	10	ASSHGSNEQF
TRBV7-8	TRBJ1-5	13	ASSATTGRNQPQH
TRBV7-3	TRBJ1-1	15	ASSLEGRGAQNTEAF
TRBV28	TRBJ1-2	9	AVLSRDGYT
TRBV6-1	TRBJ1-2	11	ASSPDRNYGYT
TRBV6-4	TRBJ1-1	12	ASSASGQDTEAF
TRBV6-6	TRBJ2-7	12	ASSRRAGEYEQY